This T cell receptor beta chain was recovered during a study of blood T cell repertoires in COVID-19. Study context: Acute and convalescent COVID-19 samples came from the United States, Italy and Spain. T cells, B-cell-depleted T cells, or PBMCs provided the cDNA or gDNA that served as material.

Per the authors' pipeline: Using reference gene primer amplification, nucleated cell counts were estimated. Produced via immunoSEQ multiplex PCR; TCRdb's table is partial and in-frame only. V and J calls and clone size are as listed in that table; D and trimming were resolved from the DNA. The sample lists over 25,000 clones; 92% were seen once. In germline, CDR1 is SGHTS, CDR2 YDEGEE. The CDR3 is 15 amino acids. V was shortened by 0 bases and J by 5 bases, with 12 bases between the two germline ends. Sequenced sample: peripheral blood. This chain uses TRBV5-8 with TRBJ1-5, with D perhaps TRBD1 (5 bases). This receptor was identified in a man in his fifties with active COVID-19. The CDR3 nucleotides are TGTGCCAGCAGCTTGGAGCGCCGGGGGTATCAGCCCCAGCATTTT. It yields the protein CASSLERRGYQPQHF.